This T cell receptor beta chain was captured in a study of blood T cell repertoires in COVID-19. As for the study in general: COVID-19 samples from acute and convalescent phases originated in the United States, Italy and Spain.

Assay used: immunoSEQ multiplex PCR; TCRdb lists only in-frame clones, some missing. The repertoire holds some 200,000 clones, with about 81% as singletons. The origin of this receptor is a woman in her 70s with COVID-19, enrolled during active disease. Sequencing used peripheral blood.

CDR3 DNA sequence: TGTGCCAGCAGTTTAGGCGGGAGTGGGCCCGGGGAGCTGTTTTTT. It yields the protein CASSLGGSGPGELFF. J is TRBJ2-2 and V is TRBV28, with 7 bases identical to TRBD2. Germline-derived CDR1 and CDR2 are MDHEN and SYDVKM. The CDR3 covers 15 residues. With V trimmed by 2 bases and J by 6 bases, 6 bases remained unmatched. Looking up the rest from reference TRBV28 and TRBJ2-2 gives the full variable domain: DVKVTQSSRYLVKRTGEKVFLECVQDMDHENMFWYRQDPGLGLRLIYFSYDVKMKEKGDIPEGYSVSREKKERFSLILESASTNQTSMYLCASSLGGSGPGELFFGEGSRLTVL.